This TCR beta chain was obtained from a study of somatic mutations in cytotoxic T cells in rheumatoid arthritis. Study-level findings and limits: Exceedance of 20% of CD8+ cells by the largest CD8+ clone occurred in about an eighth of the roughly 65 patients. Among patients with rheumatoid arthritis, but not healthy controls, CD8+ clonality increased with age.

This clone was counted only a few times. As yet, its antigen is unknown. Using immunoSEQ multiplex PCR, the repertoire was profiled, and TCRdb retains in-frame clones only, with some absent. The data contain 13,000 or so clones, around four fifths of them seen just once; the ten biggest clones take up around 14%. The CDR3 extends over 18 amino acids. CDR1 and CDR2 (germline): MDHEN, SYDVKM. Trimming left V 4 bases short and J 3 bases short, with 22 bases between. As healthy controls, the study included blood donors who had a median age of approximately 54 years (range about 20-80) and were approximately 60% female. Isolation of the CD4+ and CD8+ populations was accomplished via positive magnetic bead selection, with purity assessed by flow cytometry.

The chain has TRBV28 and TRBJ1-5, with D perhaps TRBD1 (6 bases). This receptor was taken from a woman aged 60-75 years in good health. Input material: CD8+ T cells sorted from blood. This CDR3 is CASSSSGGGGLLNQPQHF. DNA for the CDR3: TGTGCCAGCAGTTCGTCGGGCGGCGGGGGCCTTCTCAATCAGCCCCAGCATTTT.